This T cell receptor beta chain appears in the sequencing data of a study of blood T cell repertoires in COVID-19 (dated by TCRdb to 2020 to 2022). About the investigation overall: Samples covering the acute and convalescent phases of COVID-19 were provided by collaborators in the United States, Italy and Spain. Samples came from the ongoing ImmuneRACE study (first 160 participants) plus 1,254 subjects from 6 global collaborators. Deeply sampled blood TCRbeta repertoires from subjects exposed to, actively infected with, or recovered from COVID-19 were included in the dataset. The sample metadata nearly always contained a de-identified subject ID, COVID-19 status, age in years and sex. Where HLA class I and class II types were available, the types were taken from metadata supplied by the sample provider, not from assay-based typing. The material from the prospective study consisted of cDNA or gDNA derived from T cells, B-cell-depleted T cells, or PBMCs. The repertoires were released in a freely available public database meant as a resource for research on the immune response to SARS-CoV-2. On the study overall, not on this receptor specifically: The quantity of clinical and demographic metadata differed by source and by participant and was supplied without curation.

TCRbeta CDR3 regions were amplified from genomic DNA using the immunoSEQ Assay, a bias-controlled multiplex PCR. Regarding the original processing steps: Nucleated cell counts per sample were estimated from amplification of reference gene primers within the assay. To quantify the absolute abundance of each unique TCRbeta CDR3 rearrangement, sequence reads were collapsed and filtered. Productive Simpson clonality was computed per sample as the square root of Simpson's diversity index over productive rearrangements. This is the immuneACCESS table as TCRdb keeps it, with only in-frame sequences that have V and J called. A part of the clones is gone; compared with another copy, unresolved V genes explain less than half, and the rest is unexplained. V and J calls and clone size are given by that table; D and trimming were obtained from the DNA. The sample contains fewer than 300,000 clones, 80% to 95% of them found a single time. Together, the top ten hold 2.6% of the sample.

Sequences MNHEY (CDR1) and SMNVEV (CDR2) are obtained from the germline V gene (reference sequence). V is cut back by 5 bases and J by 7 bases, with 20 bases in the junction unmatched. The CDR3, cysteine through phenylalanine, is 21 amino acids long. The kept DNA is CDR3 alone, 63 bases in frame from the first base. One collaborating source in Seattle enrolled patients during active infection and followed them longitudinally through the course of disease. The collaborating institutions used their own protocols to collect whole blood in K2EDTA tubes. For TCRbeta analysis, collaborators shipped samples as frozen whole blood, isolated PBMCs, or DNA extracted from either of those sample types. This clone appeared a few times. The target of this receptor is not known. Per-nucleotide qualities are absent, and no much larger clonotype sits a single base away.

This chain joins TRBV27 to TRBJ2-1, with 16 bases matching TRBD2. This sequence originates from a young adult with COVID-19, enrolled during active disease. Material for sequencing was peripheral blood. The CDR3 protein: CASSPTSGLAGGRGKSNEQFF. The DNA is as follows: TGTGCCAGCAGTCCGACCTCGGGACTAGCGGGAGGGAGGGGGAAATCAAATGAGCAGTTCTTC.